Presented here are 22 T cell receptor beta chains from one specimen sequenced in a study of regulatory T cells in long-lasting Graves disease. Described time point: persistent/refractory GD, antithyroid drugs over 5 years with positive TRAb. The TCR library was made from RNA that had been extracted from PBMCs in TRIzol. CDR3-region Arm-PCR and iRepertoire HTBI primers produced the TCR beta libraries. TCRdb re-analysed the multiplex PCR reads in MiXCR, keeping a single row per CDR3 protein. The table has over 250,000 distinct CDR3 sequences, roughly a fifth seen once. Here the sequenced sample was peripheral blood mononuclear cells (PBMCs), taken when the disease was refractory, from a patient treated with antithyroid drugs. The receptors originated from a female donor with Graves disease.

This clonotype has at least ten counts. The chain joins TRBV12-3 or TRBV12-4 to TRBJ1-1; 10 bases are a match to TRBD1. The CDR3 length is 15 residues. The J segment lost 7 bases and the V segment lost 4 bases, leaving 9 bases of the junction unmatched. CDR3 residues: CASSSPDRGFGEAFF. CDR3 in DNA: TGTGCCAGCAGTTCACCGGACAGGGGGTTTGGTGAAGCTTTCTTT.

This clonotype was detected a few times. The chain employs TRBV7-9 and TRBJ1-1; D is possibly TRBD1 (5 bases). CDR3 length equals 15 residues. V was pared by 0 bases and J by 5 bases, with 13 bases between. Per the germline V gene, CDR1 is SEHNR and CDR2 is FQNEAQ (reference sequence). CDR3 nucleotide sequence: TGTGCCAGCAGCTTAGCGGATCAGGGATGGACTGAAGCTTTCTTT. The encoded protein is CASSLADQGWTEAFF.

This clonotype has at least ten counts. This chain uses TRBV30 with TRBJ1-2; possibly TRBD1 for D (6 bases). The CDR3 runs 13 residues. Germline loops: CDR1 GTSNPN, CDR2 SVGIG (reference sequence). V was trimmed by 5 bases and J by 5 bases, leaving 15 bases between them. The CDR3 nucleotides read TGTGCCTGGGTAGAAGGGGGAGGGTATGGCTACACCTTC. Protein product: CAWVEGGGYGYTF.

This clonotype was seen at least ten times. The chain employs TRBV28 and TRBJ2-2; D gene ambiguous. The germline V and J ends were trimmed by 6 bases and 1 base, with 6 bases remaining between them. This CDR3 is built from 13 residues. Germline-derived CDR1 and CDR2 are MDHEN and SYDVKM. CDR3 DNA: TGTGCCAGCAGCCCCGTGAACACCGGGGAGCTGTTTTTT. Protein: CASSPVNTGELFF.

The V gene is TRBV18, the J gene TRBJ2-1, with D tentatively TRBD1 or TRBD2 (6 bases each). The germline V gene has CDR1 KGHSH and CDR2 LQKENI. V was shortened by 3 bases and J by 2 bases, with 17 bases between the two germline ends. The CDR3 length is 17 residues. CDR3 coding DNA: TGTGCCAGCTCACCTTTTGAGTCAGGGGAGGCCTACAATGAGCAGTTCTTC. Its translation: CASSPFESGEAYNEQFF.

The chain employs TRBV14 and TRBJ1-1; D is unresolved. Germline V gene data show CDR1 as SGHDN and CDR2 as FVKESK. V was shortened by 1 base and J by 5 bases, with 14 bases between the two germline ends. The length of the CDR3 is 15 residues. The CDR3 DNA follows: TGTGCCAGCAGCCAAGGGCCAAGAAATCCGACTGAAGCTTTCTTT. It codes for CASSQGPRNPTEAFF.

This clonotype has ten or more counts. This chain connects TRBV7-8 to TRBJ2-7, with D possibly being TRBD1 (6 bases). Trimming took 5 bases from V and 3 from J, leaving 14 bases between them. From germline, CDR1 is SGHVS and CDR2 FQNEAQ. This CDR3 region has 14 residues. The chain's CDR3 is CASSNGQIDYEQYF. The CDR3, as DNA: TGTGCCAGCAGCAACGGACAGATCGACTACGAGCAGTACTTC.

This clonotype showed up just a few times. The chain uses TRBV7-2 and TRBJ2-3, with 8 bases identical to TRBD2. V was pared by 5 bases and J by 5 bases, with 9 bases of the junction left unmatched. Germline-derived CDR1 and CDR2 are SGHTA and FQGNSA. CDR3 length: 15 residues. The CDR3 here is CASSLQLAGLDTQYF. CDR3 in DNA: TGTGCCAGCAGCCTCCAGCTAGCGGGCCTAGATACGCAGTATTTT.

This clonotype was detected ten times or more. V and J are TRBV28 and TRBJ2-7; 9 bases line up with TRBD2. CDR1 and CDR2 (germline): MDHEN, SYDVKM. This CDR3 has 15 amino acids. Trimming cost V 10 bases and J 1 base; bases outside gene matches: 11. The CDR3 loop is CATVWELAGSYEQYF. DNA for the CDR3: TGTGCCACCGTCTGGGAACTAGCGGGTTCCTACGAGCAGTACTTC. The full variable domain, rest sourced from reference TRBV28 and TRBJ2-7, is DVKVTQSSRYLVKRTGEKVFLECVQDMDHENMFWYRQDPGLGLRLIYFSYDVKMKEKGDIPEGYSVSREKKERFSLILESASTNQTSMYLCATVWELAGSYEQYFGPGTRLTVT.

Many counts were recorded for this clonotype. The rearrangement joins TRBV11-1 to TRBJ2-5; TRBD1 is a possible D gene (5 bases). V lost 4 bases, J lost 0 bases, and 9 bases lay in between. This CDR3 is built from 14 residues. CDR1 is SGHAT, CDR2 FQDESV, per germline (reference sequence). This CDR3 is CASSSDSDQETQYF. The CDR3 DNA follows: TGTGCCAGCAGCTCAGACAGCGACCAAGAGACCCAGTACTTC.

Regarding this clonotype: Compared with germline, one end of the junction differs, possibly owing to a read error. This chain joins TRBV10-3 and TRBJ2-5, with a weak D call TRBD1 (6 bases). The CDR3 runs 16 residues. The germline V gene has CDR1 ENHRY and CDR2 SYGVKD. CDR3 in DNA: TGTGCCATCAATGAGGGCGCGCCGGCAGGGGTTAAGACCCAGTACTTC. Encoded protein: CAINEGAPAGVKTQYF.

This clonotype turned up a few times. This rearrangement joins TRBV20-1 to TRBJ2-5; 13 bases are shared with TRBD2. There are 16 residues in the CDR3. Unmatched junction bases numbered 5, after V lost 1 base and J lost 3 bases. CDR1 and CDR2 (germline): DFQATT, SNEGSKA (reference sequence). The CDR3 loop is CSARAFGTSGKETQYF. The DNA of the CDR3 is TGCAGTGCTAGAGCCTTCGGGACTAGCGGGAAAGAGACCCAGTACTTC.

The chain employs TRBV6-1 and TRBJ2-5; D gene unclear. This CDR3 is built from 12 residues. V shed 3 bases and J shed 7 bases, with 9 bases lying between them. Germline V lookup: CDR1 MNHNS, CDR2 SASEGT. CDR3 coding DNA: TGTGCCAGCAGTGAGTGGCGCCGGACCCAGTACTTC. Amino acids: CASSEWRRTQYF.

V usage is TRBV15 and J usage is TRBJ2-2; D remains ambiguous. This CDR3 contains 14 residues. Germline CDR1 and CDR2: LNHNV and YYDKDF (reference sequence). V gave up 0 bases and J gave up 5 bases, with 7 bases separating them. The CDR3 protein is CATSREALTGELFF. As DNA, the CDR3 is TGTGCCACCAGCAGAGAAGCGCTAACCGGGGAGCTGTTTTTT.

This clonotype has a handful of counts. This chain connects TRBV5-5 to TRBJ2-5, with TRBD1 identical over 8 bases. The CDR3 extends over 13 amino acids. Germline V gene sequence: CDR1 SGHKS, CDR2 YYEKEE (reference sequence). Trimming took 4 bases from V and 5 from J; bases not matched to a gene: 4. CDR3 residues: CASSVDREETQYF. In DNA form, the CDR3 reads TGTGCCAGCAGCGTGGACAGGGAGGAGACCCAGTACTTC.

This clonotype has more than one count but fewer than ten. V usage is TRBV20-1 and J usage is TRBJ1-6; 10 positions match TRBD1. The CDR3 has 16 residues. Germline lookup yields CDR1 DFQATT and CDR2 SNEGSKA (reference sequence). The trim removed 5 bases at V and 0 bases at J, leaving 4 bases unmatched. The CDR3 DNA sequence: TGCAGTGCTGGGGACAGGGGTAGCTCCTATAATTCACCCCTCCACTTT. Amino acids: CSAGDRGSSYNSPLHF.

This clonotype was recorded at least ten times. The V gene is TRBV3-1, the J gene TRBJ1-2; D unresolved. The CDR3 is made up of 15 amino acids. Germline V gene data show CDR1 as LGHDT and CDR2 as YNNKEL (reference sequence). V lost 0 bases and J lost 8, with 16 bases in between. The CDR3 spells CASSQDNGPGWGYTF. Here the CDR3 DNA reads TGTGCCAGCAGCCAAGATAACGGCCCCGGGTGGGGCTACACCTTC.

This clonotype was picked up a small number of times. This CDR3 is CSASTGFTGELFF. DNA for the CDR3: TGCAGTGCTAGTACAGGGTTCACCGGGGAGCTGTTTTTT. The V call is TRBV20-1, the J call TRBJ2-2; perhaps TRBD1 as D (6 bases). This CDR3 contains 13 residues. The V gene's germline CDR1 is DFQATT and CDR2 SNEGSKA (reference sequence). The germline V and J ends were trimmed by 3 bases and 4 bases, with 9 bases remaining between them.

This clonotype was seen a few times. The chain is built from TRBV6-5 and TRBJ2-7; 12 bases align to TRBD2. Germline V gives CDR1 MNHEY, CDR2 SVGAGI. Trimming removed 5 bases from V and 5 bases from J; junction bases left unmatched: 10. There are 16 residues in the CDR3. Here the CDR3 reads CASSTSTSGRTHEQYF. The CDR3 DNA sequence: TGTGCCAGCAGTACCTCGACTAGCGGGAGAACCCACGAGCAGTACTTC.

This clonotype was observed at least ten times. This chain joins TRBV20-1 and TRBJ1-6; 7 nucleotides agree with TRBD1. The germline V gene encodes CDR1 DFQATT and CDR2 SNEGSKA (reference sequence). Trimming cost V 5 bases and J 4 bases; bases outside gene matches: 2. The CDR3 runs to 13 residues. In DNA form, the CDR3 reads TGCAGTGCTGTACAGGGGTATAATTCACCCCTCCACTTT. Its translation: CSAVQGYNSPLHF.

Written as DNA, the CDR3 is TGTGCCAGCAGCCAAAGGGGAGGGGATTTCACCGGGGAGCTGTTTTTT. Translation: CASSQRGGDFTGELFF. This chain joins TRBV3-1 and TRBJ2-2, with 7 bases fitting TRBD2. The CDR3 runs 16 residues. Germline V gene data show CDR1 as LGHDT and CDR2 as YNNKEL (reference sequence). V trimming: 2 bases; J trimming: 4 bases; junction bases outside the gene matches: 7.

This clonotype was observed a handful of times. This chain connects TRBV30 to TRBJ2-3; 13 bases agree with TRBD2. V lost 5 bases, J lost 4 bases, and 0 bases stayed unmatched. Germline CDR1 GTSNPN, CDR2 SVGIG (reference sequence). This CDR3 contains 13 residues. The CDR3, as DNA: TGTGCCTGGGGACTAGCGGGAGCAGATACGCAGTATTTT. Its protein product is CAWGLAGADTQYF.